These 8 T cell receptor beta chains came from one sample sequenced in a study of blood T cell repertoires in COVID-19. Sequencing used immunoSEQ multiplex PCR; TCRdb keeps in-frame clones, though not all of them. The top ten clones hold around a fifth of a sample with approximately 180,000 clones, nearly 90% of them seen once. Sequencing was done on a sample of peripheral blood. The receptors originated from a man aged 60 to 69 with active or convalescent COVID-19.

The V gene is TRBV19, the J gene TRBJ1-1, with D perhaps matching TRBD1 (6 bases). CDR3 length equals 12 residues. Trimming removed 6 bases from V and 6 bases from J, with 11 bases in between. CDR1 and CDR2 from the germline V gene are LNHDA and SQIVND (reference sequence). The CDR3 DNA is TGTGCCAGTAGCAACAGGGTCGCTGAAGCTTTCTTT. Translating gives CASSNRVAEAFF.

The chain combines TRBV7-2 with TRBJ1-1, with D maybe TRBD1 (5 bases). The germline V gene has CDR1 SGHTA and CDR2 FQGNSA. This CDR3 is 13 amino acids long. V lost 5 bases and J lost 0, with 7 bases in between. Written as DNA, the CDR3 is TGTGCCAGCAGCCGACAGATGAACACTGAAGCTTTCTTT. The encoded protein is CASSRQMNTEAFF.

This sequence joins TRBV5-1 and TRBJ2-6, with D unresolved. The germline gives CDR1 SGHRS, CDR2 YFSETQ. The CDR3 runs to 15 residues. The V end was cut by 4 bases, the J end by 1 base, with 9 bases between. The CDR3 DNA reads TGCGCCAGCAGCCCAGTTGTTTCTGGGGCCAACGTCCTGACTTTC. It yields the protein CASSPVVSGANVLTF.

The chain recombines TRBV5-1 with TRBJ1-2; maybe TRBD1 (6 bases). The V and J ends lost 4 bases and 0 bases respectively, with 13 bases between them. The germline V gene has CDR1 SGHRS and CDR2 YFSETQ. The CDR3 sequence is 15 residues long. The CDR3 nucleotides are TGCGCCAGCAGCATCGGGACAAACTCTAACTATGGCTACACCTTC. This sequence encodes CASSIGTNSNYGYTF.

The chain recombines TRBV27 with TRBJ1-6; 8 nucleotides agree with TRBD1. The CDR3 consists of 15 residues. After removal of 5 bases from V and 7 bases from J, the junction contained 7 bases not matched to a gene. From germline, CDR1 is MNHEY and CDR2 SMNVEV (reference sequence). CDR3 protein: CASSPTTGVNSPLHF. In DNA form, the CDR3 reads TGTGCCAGCAGTCCTACGACAGGGGTGAATTCACCCCTCCACTTT.

CDR3 sequence reads: CASSYLQGSTDTQYF. CDR3 DNA sequence: TGTGCCAGCTCATACCTACAGGGCTCCACAGATACGCAGTATTTT. J is TRBJ2-3 and V is TRBV18; D is perhaps TRBD1 (6 bases). CDR3 length equals 15 residues. Germline V gene data show CDR1 as KGHSH and CDR2 as LQKENI. With 5 bases removed from V and 2 bases from J, the gap between germline ends came to 14 bases.

The chain has TRBV12-3 or TRBV12-4 and TRBJ2-7; D might be TRBD2 (6 bases). The CDR3 is 12 amino acids. The V end lost 2 bases, the J end lost 5 bases, and 7 bases lay between the germline ends. This CDR3 is CASSLWGDEQYF. The CDR3 nucleotides are TGTGCCAGCAGTTTATGGGGGGACGAGCAGTACTTC.

The chain carries TRBV2 and TRBJ1-2, with D maybe TRBD1 (5 bases). CDR1 SNHLY and CDR2 FYNNEI come from the germline V gene. V was trimmed by 3 bases and J by 4 bases, leaving 12 bases between them. The CDR3 has 14 residues. This CDR3 reads CASSDQGAGYGYTF. DNA for the CDR3: TGTGCCAGCAGTGATCAAGGGGCCGGCTATGGCTACACCTTC.